This passage covers 8 T cell receptor beta chains from one sample sequenced in a study of regulatory T cells in long-lasting Graves disease. Both iRepertoire HTBI primers and Arm-PCR of CDR3 regions were used to build the TCR beta libraries. TCRdb re-derived calls from the multiplex PCR reads in MiXCR, one entry per CDR3 protein. The sample comprises a few hundred thousand distinct CDR3 sequences, roughly a quarter of which are singletons, and about 26% rests with the top ten. As for time point: persistent/refractory GD, antithyroid drugs over 5 years with positive TRAb. There was RNA extracted from PBMCs, and the TCR library was made from it. The material sequenced was peripheral blood mononuclear cells (PBMCs), taken when the disease was refractory, from a patient treated with antithyroid drugs. Source of these receptors: a female donor with Graves disease.

This clonotype was counted ten times or more. The V call is TRBV15, the J call TRBJ1-1; D gene unclear. V was cut by 0 bases and J by 6 bases, with 8 bases left in between. Germline assignment: CDR1 LNHNV and CDR2 YYDKDF (reference sequence). This CDR3 comprises 13 residues. In DNA form, the CDR3 reads TGTGCCACCAGCAGAGATCAAGGCGCTGAAGCTTTCTTT. Translated, it gives CATSRDQGAEAFF.

This clonotype has only a few counts. The chain has TRBV7-2 and TRBJ1-5; no definite D call. Germline V gene sequence: CDR1 SGHTA, CDR2 FQGNSA. This CDR3 has 13 amino acids. V was clipped by 1 base and J by 6 bases, with 7 bases between them. The CDR3 DNA follows: TGTGCCAGCAGCTTAGTATCCGTTCAGCCCCAGCATTTT. Translation: CASSLVSVQPQHF.

The chain links TRBV30 to TRBJ1-3; D is uncertain. The length of the CDR3 is 13 residues. The V gene's germline CDR1 is GTSNPN and CDR2 SVGIG (reference sequence). V was shortened by 4 bases and J by 3 bases, with 10 bases between the two germline ends. CDR3 coding DNA: TGTGCCTGGACCGTTAATGTTGGAAACACCATATATTTT. Translation: CAWTVNVGNTIYF.

The chain has TRBV20-1 and TRBJ2-7, with 8 bases lining up with TRBD2. Looked up from germline, CDR1 is DFQATT and CDR2 is SNEGSKA (reference sequence). The CDR3 is 13 residues long. J gave up 3 bases and V 2 bases, and 3 bases lay outside the gene matches. The CDR3 sequence: CSARSTSGYEQYF. The CDR3 region has the DNA TGCAGTGCTAGAAGTACTAGCGGCTACGAGCAGTACTTC.

This chain uses TRBV20-1 with TRBJ2-5; 10 positions agree with TRBD1. The CDR3 consists of 13 residues. Trimming removed 5 bases from V and 9 bases from J; junction bases left unmatched: 9. The germline V gene encodes CDR1 DFQATT and CDR2 SNEGSKA (reference sequence). The chain's CDR3 is CSAGRDRGKAQYF. CDR3 nucleotides: TGCAGTGCTGGCCGGGACAGGGGCAAGGCCCAGTACTTC.

This clonotype showed up many times. This chain joins TRBV28 and TRBJ1-2; a possible D gene is TRBD1 (6 bases). Germline V gene sequence: CDR1 MDHEN, CDR2 SYDVKM. V lost 10 bases and J lost 5, with 14 bases in between. The CDR3 has 12 amino acids. This CDR3 reads CATGTGFYGYTF. In DNA, the CDR3 is TGTGCCACCGGAACAGGGTTTTATGGCTACACCTTC.

This clonotype turned up a few times. This chain joins TRBV4-3 and TRBJ1-2; no clear D. Germline V gives CDR1 LGHNA, CDR2 YSLEER. With 1 base removed from V and 2 bases from J, the gap between germline ends came to 8 bases. This CDR3 contains 14 residues. DNA of the CDR3: TGCGCCAGCAGCCAAGTAAGCGGAAACTATGGCTACACCTTC. Protein product: CASSQVSGNYGYTF.

This clonotype was counted at least ten times. This rearrangement joins TRBV30 to TRBJ1-1, with D possibly being TRBD1 (5 bases). CDR1 is GTSNPN, CDR2 SVGIG, per germline (reference sequence). Trimming stripped 5 bases from V and 4 bases from J, with 17 bases between. The CDR3 runs to 14 residues. CDR3 DNA sequence: TGTGCCTGGGCATCTGGGGGGTTTGGCACTGAAGCTTTCTTT. This encodes CAWASGGFGTEAFF.